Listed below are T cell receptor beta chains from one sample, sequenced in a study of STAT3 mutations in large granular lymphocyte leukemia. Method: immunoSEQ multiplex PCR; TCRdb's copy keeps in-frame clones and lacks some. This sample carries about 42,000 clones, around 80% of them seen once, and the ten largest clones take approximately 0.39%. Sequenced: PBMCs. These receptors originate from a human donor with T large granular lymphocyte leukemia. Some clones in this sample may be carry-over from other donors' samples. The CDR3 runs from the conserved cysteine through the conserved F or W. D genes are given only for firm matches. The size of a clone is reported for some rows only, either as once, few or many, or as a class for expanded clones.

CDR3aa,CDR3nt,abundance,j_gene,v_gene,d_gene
CASSLGLLGPTTEAFF,TGTGCCAGCAGCTTAGGCCTTTTAGGGCCGACGACTGAAGCTTTCTTT,NA,TRBJ1-1,TRBV13,NA
CASSQQGFGAGNTIYF,TGCGCCAGCAGCCAACAGGGGTTTGGGGCTGGAAACACCATATATTTT,NA,TRBJ1-3,TRBV4-1,NA
CASSFMRNTEAFF,TGTGCCAGCAGTTTTATGAGGAACACTGAAGCTTTCTTT,NA,TRBJ1-1,TRBV27,NA
CASSLLVSKGANEKLFF,TGCGCCAGCTCCCTCCTGGTATCGAAAGGGGCTAATGAAAAACTGTTTTTT,NA,TRBJ1-4,TRBV5-1,NA
CASSVDPRGGLYNEQFF,TGTGCCAGCAGCGTAGATCCACGGGGGGGCCTCTACAATGAGCAGTTCTTC,NA,TRBJ2-1,TRBV9,TRBD2
CASSMGEGQGLRGYTF,TGTGCCAGTAGTATGGGTGAGGGACAGGGGCTGCGAGGCTACACCTTC,NA,TRBJ1-2,TRBV19,TRBD1
CASSLGPGTSFQETQYF,TGTGCCAGCAGCTTGGGTCCCGGGACTAGTTTCCAAGAGACCCAGTACTTC,NA,TRBJ2-5,TRBV5-4,TRBD2
CASSEADNSPLHF,TGTGCCAGCAGTGAAGCCGATAATTCACCCCTCCACTTT,NA,TRBJ1-6,TRBV6-1,NA
CASRPWGDGQETQYF,TGTGCCAGCAGACCCTGGGGGGACGGACAAGAGACCCAGTACTTC,NA,TRBJ2-5,TRBV27,NA
CASSQHPRDNEKLFF,TGTGCCAGCAGCCAACACCCCCGGGATAATGAAAAACTGTTTTTT,NA,TRBJ1-4,TRBV11-2,NA
CASLGGGQETQYF,TGTGCCAGCCTAGGCGGGGGCCAAGAGACCCAGTACTTC,NA,TRBJ2-5,TRBV28,TRBD2
CASSQGAWVGTNEKLFF,TGTGCCAGCAGCCAAGGAGCCTGGGTGGGAACTAATGAAAAACTGTTTTTT,NA,TRBJ1-4,TRBV14,NA
CASSSGGGYNSPLHF,TGTGCCAGCAGCTCAGGGGGAGGGTATAATTCACCCCTCCACTTT,NA,TRBJ1-6,TRBV7-9,TRBD1
CASSLWGAGGSNYGYTF,TGTGCCAGCAGCTTATGGGGGGCTGGGGGGTCGAACTATGGCTACACCTTC,NA,TRBJ1-2,TRBV7-2,NA
CASSLEGGGNTGELFF,TGTGCCAGCAGCTTAGAGGGGGGGGGAAACACCGGGGAGCTGTTTTTT,NA,TRBJ2-2,TRBV7-2,NA
CASSPGGNQPQHF,TGTGCCAGCTCACCGGGGGGCAATCAGCCCCAGCATTTT,NA,TRBJ1-5,TRBV18,NA
CASSLHWGTDTQYF,TGTGCCAGCAGCTTGCACTGGGGCACAGATACGCAGTATTTT,NA,TRBJ2-3,TRBV7-9,NA
CASSHRNSPLHF,TGTGCCAGCAGCCACAGGAATTCACCCCTCCACTTT,NA,TRBJ1-6,TRBV2,NA
CASKLDRLGYGYTF,TGTGCCTCGAAACTTGACAGGCTCGGCTATGGCTACACCTTC,few,TRBJ1-2,TRBV10-3,NA
CASSLYRAYEQYF,TGTGCCAGCAGCTTGTACAGGGCCTACGAGCAGTACTTC,NA,TRBJ2-7,TRBV7-2,NA
CASSIRFEQFF,TGTGCCAGTAGTATCAGGTTTGAGCAGTTCTTC,NA,TRBJ2-1,TRBV19,NA
CASSSARRPQHF,TGTGCCAGCAGTAGTGCCCGTAGGCCCCAGCATTTT,NA,TRBJ1-5,TRBV28,NA
CARSQDRVIASTDTQYF,TGTGCCAGAAGCCAAGACAGGGTTATAGCTAGCACAGATACGCAGTATTTT,NA,TRBJ2-3,TRBV5-3,TRBD1
CASSIGVQSEAFF,TGTGCCAGTAGTATAGGAGTACAGAGTGAAGCTTTCTTT,NA,TRBJ1-1,TRBV19,NA
CASTLVGGGELFF,TGTGCCAGCACTCTGGTGGGGGGCGGGGAGCTGTTTTTT,once,TRBJ2-2,TRBV5-8,NA
CASRSATGHNTEAFF,TGTGCCAGCAGGTCTGCTACCGGACACAACACTGAAGCTTTCTTT,NA,TRBJ1-1,TRBV7-2,NA
CASSIGDISSTDTQYF,TGTGCCAGTAGTATCGGGGACATTTCAAGCACAGATACGCAGTATTTT,NA,TRBJ2-3,TRBV19,NA
CASSLGQASYGYTF,TGTGCCAGCAGCTTAGGGCAGGCCAGCTATGGCTACACCTTC,NA,TRBJ1-2,TRBV7-2,NA
CASSYSYRGGDGYTF,TGTGCCAGCAGTTACTCGTACAGGGGCGGGGATGGCTACACCTTC,NA,TRBJ1-2,TRBV6-5,TRBD1
CASSPRGAGGPTDTQYF,TGTGCCAGCAGCCCCAGGGGAGCGGGGGGGCCAACAGATACGCAGTATTTT,NA,TRBJ2-3,TRBV4-2,TRBD2
CASSLRGLNTEAFF,TGTGCCAGCAGTTTGAGGGGCCTGAACACTGAAGCTTTCTTT,NA,TRBJ1-1,TRBV27,NA
CASSRDRGTDTQYF,TGTGCCAGCAGCCGGGACAGGGGGACAGATACGCAGTATTTT,NA,TRBJ2-3,TRBV6-6,TRBD1
CASSVASGFSGANVLTF,TGTGCCAGCAGTGTGGCTAGCGGGTTCTCTGGGGCCAACGTCCTGACTTTC,NA,TRBJ2-6,TRBV2,TRBD2
CASSLRLAGDARDTQYF,TGTGCCAGCAGTCTTCGACTAGCGGGGGACGCCAGGGATACGCAGTATTTT,NA,TRBJ2-3,TRBV28,TRBD2
CASNLQGAAGNTIYF,TGTGCCAGCAACCTTCAGGGGGCAGCTGGAAACACCATATATTTT,NA,TRBJ1-3,TRBV5-5,TRBD1
CASSLRTGVSVDTEAFF,TGCGCCAGCAGCCTAAGGACAGGGGTTTCGGTCGACACTGAAGCTTTCTTT,NA,TRBJ1-1,TRBV5-1,TRBD1
CASSEGQTLYNEQFF,TGCGCCAGCAGCGAAGGACAGACCCTGTACAATGAGCAGTTCTTC,NA,TRBJ2-1,TRBV5-1,NA
CASSQTGNYGYTF,TGCGCCAGCAGCCAAACAGGGAACTATGGCTACACCTTC,NA,TRBJ1-2,TRBV4-1,NA
CASSPLRGRQEANYGYTF,TGTGCCAGCTCACCCCTCCGCGGACGGCAAGAAGCTAACTATGGCTACACCTTC,NA,TRBJ1-2,TRBV18,NA
CSVVKHLVGQSYYEQYF,TGCAGCGTTGTAAAACATCTAGTCGGACAGAGCTACTACGAGCAGTACTTC,NA,TRBJ2-7,TRBV29-1,NA